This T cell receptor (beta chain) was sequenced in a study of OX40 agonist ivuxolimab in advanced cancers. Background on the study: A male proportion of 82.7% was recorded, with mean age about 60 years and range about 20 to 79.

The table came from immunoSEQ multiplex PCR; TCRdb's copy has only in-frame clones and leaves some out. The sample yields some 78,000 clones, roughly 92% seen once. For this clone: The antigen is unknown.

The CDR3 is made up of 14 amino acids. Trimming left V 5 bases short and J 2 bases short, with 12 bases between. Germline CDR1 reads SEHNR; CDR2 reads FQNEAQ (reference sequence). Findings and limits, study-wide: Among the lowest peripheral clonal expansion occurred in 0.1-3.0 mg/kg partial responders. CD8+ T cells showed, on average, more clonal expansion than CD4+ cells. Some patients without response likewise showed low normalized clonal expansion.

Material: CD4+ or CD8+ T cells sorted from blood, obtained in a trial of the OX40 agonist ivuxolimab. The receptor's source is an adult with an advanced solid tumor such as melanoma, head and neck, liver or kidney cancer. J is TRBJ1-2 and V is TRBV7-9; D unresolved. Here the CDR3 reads CASSRQFPNYGYTF. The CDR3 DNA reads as TGTGCCAGCAGCCGGCAATTTCCGAACTATGGCTACACCTTC.